This TCR beta chain was obtained from a study of cytomegalovirus exposure and HLA in healthy donors. Study-level points and caveats: According to a subsequent analysis, TCR clusters from the first cohort were inclined to appear together in the roughly 110 validation repertoires. Rare sequences made up most TCRs, while some public TCRs were found in many donors.

As for this clone: Antigen unknown.

The method was immunoSEQ multiplex PCR; TCRdb's version includes in-frame clones alone and lacks a portion of them. The table records roughly 120,000 clones, roughly 90% of them present only once. The validation cohort, a group of around 120 subjects, included the donors and was separate from the roughly 700-subject first cohort. The CDR3 is 15 residues long. V lost 5 bases and J lost 2; bases outside the gene matches: 8. Germline CDR1 reads LNHDA; CDR2 reads SQIVND (reference sequence). V and J are TRBV19 and TRBJ2-7; 8 nucleotides agree with TRBD2. The TCR comes from a young woman in good health and CMV-seronegative. Sequencing was done on a sample of PBMCs. The CDR3 nucleotides read TGTGCCAGTAGTCCCGCTAGCGGGCGAACCTACGAGCAGTACTTC. Its translation is CASSPASGRTYEQYF. Full variable domain (remainder filled in from reference TRBV19 and TRBJ2-7): DGGITQSPKYLFRKEGQNVTLSCEQNLNHDAMYWYRQDPGQGLRLIYYSQIVNDFQKGDIAEGYSVSREKKESFPLTVTSAQKNPTAFYLCASSPASGRTYEQYFGPGTRLTVT.